A single sample gave rise to the 20 T cell receptor beta chains below, sequenced in a study of blood T cell repertoires in COVID-19. The data were produced by immunoSEQ multiplex PCR, yet TCRdb's version contains in-frame clones alone and is incomplete. Among a few hundred thousand clones listed, around nine tenths were seen once. Sequenced input: peripheral blood. The receptors were sampled from a woman aged 70-85 years with COVID-19, enrolled during active disease.

The rearrangement joins TRBV28 to TRBJ1-2; D is undetermined. This CDR3 region has 13 residues. Germline CDR1 and CDR2: MDHEN and SYDVKM. The V end lost 6 bases, the J end lost 4 bases, and 12 bases lay between the germline ends. The CDR3 nucleotides are TGTGCCAGCAGCCTACAGCTTTTCTATGGCTACACCTTC. Amino acids: CASSLQLFYGYTF.

This chain links TRBV5-1 with TRBJ2-7, with a weak D call TRBD1 (6 bases). Germline values: CDR1 SGHRS, CDR2 YFSETQ. The CDR3 runs to 13 residues. V shed 0 bases and J shed 4 bases, with 8 bases lying between them. This CDR3 reads CASSLDRVYEQYF. The CDR3 DNA reads TGCGCCAGCAGCTTGGACAGGGTGTACGAGCAGTACTTC.

The chain recombines TRBV29-1 with TRBJ1-2, with TRBD1 as a possible D gene (6 bases). The CDR3 sequence is 11 residues long. Per germline, CDR1 SQVTM and CDR2 ANQGSEA. Between the trimmed V and J ends, which lost 7 bases and 8 bases, there was a span of 14 bases. The CDR3 loop is CSEHRASGYTF. CDR3 nucleotide sequence: TGCAGCGAGCACAGGGCATCAGGCTACACCTTC.

This clone was counted once. V is TRBV21-1 and J is TRBJ1-5; the table's D call of TRBD1 was not tested on the DNA. TRBV21-1 corresponds to a pseudogene. This CDR3 is 19 amino acids long. CDR3 coding DNA: TGTGCCAGCAGCAATCCCCAGGTTTGTTCGGTTTATAGCAATCAGCCCCAGCATTTT. This sequence encodes CASSNPQVCSVYSNQPQHF.

This clone was observed a single time. This chain uses TRBV5-1 with TRBJ1-1; D is possibly TRBD1 (5 bases). CDR3 length equals 15 residues. Germline V gene data show CDR1 as SGHRS and CDR2 as YFSETQ. Trimming removed 4 bases at V and 4 bases at J, with 17 bases between. CDR3 region: CASSVGGTQGTEAFF. DNA for the CDR3: TGCGCCAGCAGCGTAGGTGGTACGCAGGGCACTGAAGCTTTCTTT.

V is TRBV11-2 and J is TRBJ1-6, with unresolved D. The germline V and J ends were trimmed by 3 bases and 6 bases, with 9 bases remaining between them. There are 14 residues in the CDR3. CDR1 is SGHAT, CDR2 FQNNGV, per germline. The CDR3 here is CASSLSQVNSPLHF. As DNA, the CDR3 is TGTGCCAGCAGCTTGTCGCAGGTTAATTCACCCCTCCACTTT.

This chain uses TRBV20-1 with TRBJ1-2; perhaps TRBD1 as D (5 bases). CDR1 and CDR2 (germline): DFQATT, SNEGSKA (reference sequence). The CDR3 extends over 11 amino acids. V was shortened by 2 bases and J by 14 bases, with 15 bases between the two germline ends. DNA for the CDR3: TGCAGTGCTAGAATGGACACGCGTTTTACCTTC. Its translation: CSARMDTRFTF.

J is TRBJ2-7 and V is TRBV28; 10 nucleotides agree with TRBD1. Germline V gene data show CDR1 as MDHEN and CDR2 as SYDVKM. The CDR3 has 15 amino acids. V gave up 2 bases and J gave up 5 bases; unmatched junction bases: 6. The DNA for the CDR3 is TGTGCCAGCAGTTTAGGGGGGGACAGGGGCCACGAGCAGTACTTC. Protein: CASSLGGDRGHEQYF.

The chain couples TRBV9 to TRBJ1-2, with 7 bases lining up with TRBD1. V was pared by 5 bases and J by 3 bases, with 10 bases of the junction left unmatched. CDR3 length: 15 amino acids. The germline V gene encodes CDR1 SGDLS and CDR2 YYNGEE. Written as DNA, the CDR3 is TGTGCCAGCAGGGATCATACAGACAGGGACTATGGCTACACCTTC. Amino acid sequence: CASRDHTDRDYGYTF. Combining the CDR3 with reference TRBV9 and TRBJ1-2 gives the whole variable domain DSGVTQTPKHLITATGQRVTLRCSPRSGDLSVYWYQQSLDQGLQFLIQYYNGEERAKGNILERFSAQQFPDLHSELNLSSLELGDSALYFCASRDHTDRDYGYTFGSGTRLTVV.

The rearrangement links TRBV5-1 to TRBJ1-4; D remains unclear. CDR3 length: 15 amino acids. Trimming left V 0 bases short and J 7 bases short, with 13 bases between. Looked up from germline, CDR1 is SGHRS and CDR2 is YFSETQ. The CDR3 protein is CASSLAGGDGEKLFF. For the CDR3, the DNA is TGCGCCAGCAGCTTGGCCGGCGGAGACGGTGAAAAACTGTTTTTT.

The rearrangement joins TRBV27 to TRBJ2-7; TRBD2 agrees at 8 bases. CDR3 size: 14 residues. CDR1 is MNHEY and CDR2 is SMNVEV in the germline V gene (reference sequence). With V trimmed by 10 bases and J by 3 bases, 11 bases remained unmatched. The CDR3 reads CATKSGGDGYEQYF. In nucleotides, the CDR3 is TGTGCCACGAAAAGCGGGGGAGATGGCTACGAGCAGTACTTC.

The rearrangement links TRBV19 to TRBJ1-2; D is unresolved. CDR1 and CDR2 from the germline V gene are LNHDA and SQIVND (reference sequence). V lost 1 base to trimming and J lost 1 base, with 7 bases between them. The CDR3 runs to 14 residues. CDR3 residues: CASSIGGGNYGYTF. The CDR3 nucleotides are TGTGCCAGTAGTATAGGAGGAGGTAACTATGGCTACACCTTC. Variable domain in full (rest from reference TRBV19 and TRBJ1-2): DGGITQSPKYLFRKEGQNVTLSCEQNLNHDAMYWYRQDPGQGLRLIYYSQIVNDFQKGDIAEGYSVSREKKESFPLTVTSAQKNPTAFYLCASSIGGGNYGYTFGSGTRLTVV.

This clone was seen a single time. The genes are TRBV5-1 and TRBJ1-1, with D possibly TRBD1 on 5 matching bases. The CDR3 sequence is 16 residues long. Trimming took 5 bases from V and 1 from J, leaving 18 bases between them. The germline V gene has CDR1 SGHRS and CDR2 YFSETQ. CDR3: CASSPGTGDGNTEAFF. CDR3 DNA sequence: TGCGCCAGCAGTCCCGGGACTGGAGATGGGAACACTGAAGCTTTCTTT.

The chain joins TRBV2 to TRBJ2-5, with TRBD2 matching over 8 bases. The ends lost 8 bases at V and 3 bases at J; junction bases unmatched: 2. The CDR3 has 12 amino acids. From germline, CDR1 is SNHLY and CDR2 FYNNEI. CDR3 DNA sequence: TGTGCCAGCGGGCGGGGGGAAGAGACCCAGTACTTC. This sequence encodes CASGRGEETQYF.

J is TRBJ2-2 and V is TRBV19; D possibly corresponds to TRBD1 (5 bases). The CDR3 length is 16 residues. V was cut by 7 bases and J by 0 bases, with 15 bases left in between. The germline gives CDR1 LNHDA, CDR2 SQIVND (reference sequence). The CDR3 spells CASNSRDSANTGELFF. In DNA, the CDR3 is TGTGCCAGTAACTCAAGAGACAGCGCGAACACCGGGGAGCTGTTTTTT.

This clone came up once. The chain uses TRBV10-3 and TRBJ1-1; D is possibly TRBD1 (5 bases). The germline V and J ends were trimmed by 3 bases and 3 bases, with 20 bases remaining between them. CDR1 ENHRY and CDR2 SYGVKD come from the germline V gene. The CDR3 has 17 amino acids. CDR3 loop: CAISDWQDIMTHTEAFF. For the CDR3, the DNA is TGTGCCATCAGTGACTGGCAGGACATAATGACGCACACTGAAGCTTTCTTT.

To note about this clone: The junction departs from the called germline gene at one end, perhaps through a read error. The chain employs TRBV6-1 and TRBJ1-4; possible D gene TRBD1, 6 bases. The CDR3 runs 15 residues. Germline assignment: CDR1 MNHNS and CDR2 SASEGT. The chain's CDR3 is CASREGQTTNEKLFF. The CDR3 DNA reads TGTGCCAGCAGGGAAGGACAGACAACTAATGAAAAACTGTTTTTT.

The J gene is TRBJ2-3, the V gene TRBV3-1 (or the pseudogene TRBV3-2); D is uncertain. Trimming took off 0 bases at V and 6 bases at J, with 13 bases between the two ends. Germline V gene lookup returns CDR1 LGHDT and CDR2 YNNKEL (reference sequence). The length of the CDR3 is 15 residues. CDR3 region: CASSQDTRVGDTQYF. CDR3 sequence (DNA): TGTGCCAGCAGCCAAGATACACGGGTTGGGGATACGCAGTATTTT.

The chain recombines TRBV6-5 with TRBJ2-1; no reliable D call. Trimming removed 5 bases from V and 4 bases from J, with 6 bases in between. In germline, CDR1 is MNHEY, CDR2 SVGAGI. The length of the CDR3 is 12 residues. CDR3 nucleotide sequence: TGTGCCAGCAGTCCGGGTTACAATGAGCAGTTCTTC. Its translation is CASSPGYNEQFF.

On this clone itself: Other nucleotide sequences in the sample specify the same CDR3. This chain uses TRBV19 with TRBJ2-7; perhaps TRBD2 as D (6 bases). Germline CDR1 reads LNHDA; CDR2 reads SQIVND (reference sequence). The CDR3 has 12 amino acids. Trimming took off 4 bases at V and 4 bases at J, with 8 bases between the two ends. The chain's CDR3 is CASSTGGYEQYF. The CDR3 region has the DNA TGTGCCAGTAGTACCGGGGGATACGAGCAGTACTTC.